These T cell receptor beta chains were read from a single sample in a study of cytomegalovirus exposure and HLA in healthy donors. Here immunoSEQ multiplex PCR was the method, and the copy in TCRdb shows in-frame clones only, minus some. The sample consists of more than 100,000 clones, 75% to 85% of them appearing once. Sequencing was done on a sample of PBMCs. The receptor source for this set is a man in his forties in good health and CMV-seronegative. CDR3s include the opening cysteine and the closing phenylalanine or tryptophan. D genes are given only for firm matches. Some rows mark clone size as missing; the rest say once, few, many or name a class of expanded clone.

abundance: .
d_gene: TRBD1
v_gene: TRBV27
j_gene: TRBJ2-3
CDR3nt: TGTGCCAGCAGAGCCACGGACAGGGCCACAGATACGCAGTATTTT
CDR3aa: CASRATDRATDTQYF

abundance: .
d_gene: .
v_gene: TRBV2
j_gene: TRBJ2-3
CDR3nt: TGTGCCAGCCTCCTAGATCCAGATCAGACAGATACGCAGTATTTT
CDR3aa: CASLLDPDQTDTQYF

abundance: .
d_gene: .
v_gene: TRBV4-1
j_gene: TRBJ1-2
CDR3nt: TGCGCCAGCAGCCAAGGACAGAGCCAGAGCTACACCTTC
CDR3aa: CASSQGQSQSYTF

abundance: .
d_gene: .
v_gene: TRBV5-4
j_gene: TRBJ2-5
CDR3nt: TGTGCCAGCAGCACCCGCCAGACAGAAGAGACCCAGTACTTC
CDR3aa: CASSTRQTEETQYF

abundance: .
d_gene: .
v_gene: TRBV10-2
j_gene: TRBJ1-1
CDR3nt: TGCGCCAGCAGTGAGTATCTGGCGGGGAACACTGAAGCTTTCTTT
CDR3aa: CASSEYLAGNTEAFF

abundance: .
d_gene: TRBD1
v_gene: TRBV7-2
j_gene: TRBJ2-7
CDR3nt: TGTGCCAGCAGCTCTCGACAGGGTCCCTACGAGCAGTACTTC
CDR3aa: CASSSRQGPYEQYF

abundance: .
d_gene: .
v_gene: TRBV28
j_gene: TRBJ1-5
CDR3nt: TGTGCCAGCAGTCCGGCCGGGCAGGGTAAAAATCAGCCCCAGCATTTT
CDR3aa: CASSPAGQGKNQPQHF

abundance: few
d_gene: .
v_gene: TRBV6-1
j_gene: TRBJ2-1
CDR3nt: TGTGCCAGCAGCACCCACAGGGATACCTACAATGAGCAGTTCTTC
CDR3aa: CASSTHRDTYNEQFF

abundance: .
d_gene: TRBD2
v_gene: TRBV19
j_gene: TRBJ2-3
CDR3nt: TGTGCCAGTAGTATCGGTAGCGGGGAAACAGATACGCAGTATTTT
CDR3aa: CASSIGSGETDTQYF

abundance: .
d_gene: .
v_gene: TRBV11-3
j_gene: TRBJ2-1
CDR3nt: TGTGCCAGCAGCTTCAAAGGGGGCAATGAGCAGTTCTTC
CDR3aa: CASSFKGGNEQFF

abundance: .
d_gene: .
v_gene: TRBV7-9
j_gene: TRBJ2-1
CDR3nt: TGTGCCAGCAGTCCGAGGGGGAGCTCCTACAATGAGCAGTTCTTC
CDR3aa: CASSPRGSSYNEQFF

abundance: .
d_gene: TRBD2
v_gene: TRBV7-2
j_gene: TRBJ2-5
CDR3nt: TGTGCCAGCAGCTCGCCGGGGACTAGCGGGAGAATGAGGACCCAGTACTTC
CDR3aa: CASSSPGTSGRMRTQYF

abundance: once
d_gene: .
v_gene: TRBV27
j_gene: TRBJ2-7
CDR3nt: TGTGCCAGCAGTTCACTGAACTTTTACGAGCAGTACTTC
CDR3aa: CASSSLNFYEQYF

abundance: .
d_gene: .
v_gene: TRBV27
j_gene: TRBJ2-5
CDR3nt: TGTGCCAGCAGAACCGGGGGTCCAGAGACCCAGTACTTC
CDR3aa: CASRTGGPETQYF

abundance: .
d_gene: .
v_gene: TRBV30
j_gene: TRBJ1-1
CDR3nt: TGTGCCTGGAGTGTTGGGGCCACCGTCACCACTGAAGCTTTCTTT
CDR3aa: CAWSVGATVTTEAFF

abundance: few
d_gene: .
v_gene: TRBV6-6
j_gene: TRBJ1-1
CDR3nt: TGTGCCAGCAGTTCCACGGGTGTTGAAGCTTTCTTT
CDR3aa: CASSSTGVEAFF

abundance: few
d_gene: TRBD2
v_gene: TRBV28
j_gene: TRBJ2-7
CDR3nt: TGTGCCAGCAGTTTATCGACTAGCGGGAGGGCCGGGGATCCCTACGAGCAGTACTTC
CDR3aa: CASSLSTSGRAGDPYEQYF

abundance: .
d_gene: .
v_gene: TRBV7-9
j_gene: TRBJ2-5
CDR3nt: TGTGCCAGCAGCTTAGGTCAGGGGCAAGAGACCCAGTACTTC
CDR3aa: CASSLGQGQETQYF

abundance: .
d_gene: TRBD2
v_gene: TRBV27
j_gene: TRBJ2-5
CDR3nt: TGTGCCAGCAGACAAACATACGGGACTAGCGGAGAGACCCAGTACTTC
CDR3aa: CASRQTYGTSGETQYF

abundance: few
d_gene: .
v_gene: TRBV28
j_gene: TRBJ1-1
CDR3nt: TGTGCCAGCAGTTTACCAGGGTTTGTCACTGAAGCTTTCTTT
CDR3aa: CASSLPGFVTEAFF

abundance: .
d_gene: .
v_gene: TRBV29-1
j_gene: TRBJ2-2
CDR3nt: TGCAGCGTTGAAAAGAGGTCGGGAACCGGGGAGCTGTTTTTT
CDR3aa: CSVEKRSGTGELFF

abundance: .
d_gene: .
v_gene: TRBV13
j_gene: TRBJ2-3
CDR3nt: TGTGCCAGCAGCTTTGAGGGAGGTATAGATACGCAGTATTTT
CDR3aa: CASSFEGGIDTQYF

abundance: .
d_gene: .
v_gene: TRBV27
j_gene: TRBJ2-7
CDR3nt: TGTGCCAGCAGTGGAGGACCCTCCTACGAGCAGTACTTC
CDR3aa: CASSGGPSYEQYF

abundance: few
d_gene: TRBD1
v_gene: TRBV11-2
j_gene: TRBJ2-1
CDR3nt: TGTGCCAGCAGCCCGGACAGGGGGCTCTACAATGAGCAGTTCTTC
CDR3aa: CASSPDRGLYNEQFF

abundance: .
d_gene: TRBD1
v_gene: TRBV28
j_gene: TRBJ1-2
CDR3nt: TGTGCCAGCAGTCTACCCGTGACAGGGGTCTACACCTTC
CDR3aa: CASSLPVTGVYTF

abundance: .
d_gene: TRBD1
v_gene: TRBV11-2
j_gene: TRBJ1-6
CDR3nt: TGTGCCAGCAGCTTAGCACCGGGACAGGGAGGATCACCCCTCCACTTT
CDR3aa: CASSLAPGQGGSPLHF

abundance: .
d_gene: TRBD1
v_gene: TRBV5-1
j_gene: TRBJ2-7
CDR3nt: TGCGCCAGCAGACGGGACAGGAACTACGAGCAGTACTTC
CDR3aa: CASRRDRNYEQYF